Shown below are 9 T cell receptor beta chains from a single sample sequenced in a study of T cells in Graves' hyperthyroidism and ophthalmopathy. Amplification of TCR beta CDR3 regions used RNA as the template. The HTBI set primed first-round TCR CDR3 RT-PCR. TCRdb passed the multiplex PCR reads through MiXCR, listing each CDR3 protein once. Of a few hundred thousand distinct CDR3 sequences listed, 14% were seen once; the top ten hold about a sixth. The sample consisted of blood. These receptors were obtained from a woman under 30 with Graves' hyperthyroidism.

This clonotype was counted ten times or more. This chain joins TRBV7-9 and TRBJ2-7; tentatively, D is TRBD1 (9 bases). V lost 4 bases and J lost 3, with 34 bases in between. Germline V gene data show CDR1 as SEHNR and CDR2 as FQNEAQ (reference sequence). The CDR3 is made up of 21 amino acids. The CDR3: CASSSPGQGLSLAGTLYEQYF. CDR3 sequence (DNA): TGTGCCAGCAGCTCTCCGGGACAGGGACTTTCGTTAGCGGGGACCCTCTACGAGCAGTACTTC. Filled out from reference TRBV7-9 and TRBJ2-7, the complete variable domain reads DTGVSQNPRHKITKRGQNVTFRCDPISEHNRLYWYRQTLGQGPEFLTYFQNEAQLEKSRLLSDRFSAERPKGSFSTLEIQRTEQGDSAMYLCASSSPGQGLSLAGTLYEQYFGPGTRLTVT.

This clonotype was recorded a few times. The rearrangement uses TRBV6-1 and TRBJ1-5, with TRBD1 identical over 8 bases. The germline gives CDR1 MNHNS, CDR2 SASEGT. This CDR3 has 14 residues. V dropped 8 bases and J dropped 0; count of bases not matched to a gene: 3. CDR3: CASRTGYSNQPQHF. The CDR3 coding sequence is TGTGCCAGCCGGACAGGGTATAGCAATCAGCCCCAGCATTTT.

With regard to this clonotype: Just one base apart from a much larger clone, this may be a read error. The chain uses TRBV7-3 and TRBJ2-5, with TRBD2 identical over 10 bases. The germline V gene has CDR1 SGHTA and CDR2 FQGTGA. The CDR3 has 15 amino acids. In nucleotides, the CDR3 is TGTGCCGGCAGCGAGGACAGCGGGGGGGGAGAGACCCAGTACTTC. Its translation: CAGSEDSGGGETQYF.

This rearrangement joins TRBV29-1 to TRBJ2-3, with D maybe TRBD2 (5 bases). Germline CDR1 and CDR2: SQVTM and ANQGSEA. V lost 1 base to trimming and J lost 0 bases, with 8 bases between them. The CDR3 contains 14 residues. The CDR3 here is CSVEGGPSTDTQYF. In DNA, the CDR3 is TGCAGCGTTGAAGGCGGGCCTAGCACAGATACGCAGTATTTT.

This clonotype was seen many times. Here the CDR3 DNA reads TGTGCCAGCAGAGCTAGCACCTACAATGAGCAGTTCTTC. Its translation: CASRASTYNEQFF. V is TRBV5-5 and J is TRBJ2-1, with TRBD2 as a possible D gene (5 bases). The germline V and J ends were trimmed by 5 bases and 2 bases, with 8 bases remaining between them. CDR3 length equals 13 residues. Germline values: CDR1 SGHKS, CDR2 YYEKEE (reference sequence).

The sample holds a few counts of this clonotype. The rearrangement joins TRBV11-3 to TRBJ2-1; possibly TRBD2 for D (5 bases). CDR3 length equals 13 residues. V lost 5 bases, J lost 7 bases, and 12 bases lay in between. CDR1 SGHNT and CDR2 YENEEA come from the germline V gene. CDR3 residues: CASSQAVGNEQFF. In DNA, the CDR3 is TGTGCCAGCAGCCAAGCGGTCGGAAATGAGCAGTTCTTC.

This clonotype was seen many times. J is TRBJ1-5 and V is TRBV19, with TRBD1 identical over 12 bases. CDR3 length: 17 amino acids. Germline assignment: CDR1 LNHDA and CDR2 SQIVND (reference sequence). With 10 bases clipped from V and 2 bases from J, the junction kept 12 bases outside the gene matches. CDR3 in amino acids: CATRWGTGGEGNQPQHF. CDR3 bases: TGTGCCACCCGGTGGGGGACAGGGGGCGAGGGCAATCAGCCCCAGCATTTT.

This clonotype was seen repeatedly, ten times or more. This chain joins TRBV13 and TRBJ1-1; D gene uncertain. The CDR3 contains 14 residues. Germline CDR1 reads PRHDT; CDR2 reads FYEKMQ (reference sequence). Trimming took 1 base from V and 5 from J, leaving 11 bases between them. CDR3 DNA: TGTGCCAGCAGCTTAGTGGCAGGAAAGACTGAAGCTTTCTTT. Amino acid sequence: CASSLVAGKTEAFF. The whole variable domain, filled in from reference TRBV13 and TRBJ1-1, reads AAGVIQSPRHLIKEKRETATLKCYPIPRHDTVYWYQQGPGQDPQFLISFYEKMQSDKGSIPDRFSAQQFSDYHSELNMSSLELGDSALYFCASSLVAGKTEAFFGQGTRLTVV.

This CDR3 is CASKSDTNTGELFF. The CDR3 DNA sequence: TGTGCCAGCAAATCGGATACTAACACCGGGGAGCTGTTTTTT. This chain connects TRBV6-1 to TRBJ2-2; the D is unclear. Germline V lookup: CDR1 MNHNS, CDR2 SASEGT. The CDR3 has 14 residues. V dropped 7 bases and J dropped 2 bases, with 11 bases sitting between them.